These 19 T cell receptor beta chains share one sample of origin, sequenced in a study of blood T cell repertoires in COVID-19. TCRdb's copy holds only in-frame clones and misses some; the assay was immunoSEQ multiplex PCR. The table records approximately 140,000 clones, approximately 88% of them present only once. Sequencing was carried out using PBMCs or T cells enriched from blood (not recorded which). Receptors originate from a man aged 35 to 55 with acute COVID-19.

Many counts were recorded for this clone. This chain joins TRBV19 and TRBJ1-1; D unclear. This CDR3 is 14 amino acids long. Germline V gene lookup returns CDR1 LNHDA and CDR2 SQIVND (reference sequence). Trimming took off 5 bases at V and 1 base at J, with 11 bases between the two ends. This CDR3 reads CASSVRTGNTEAFF. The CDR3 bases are TGTGCCAGTAGTGTCCGCACCGGGAACACTGAAGCTTTCTTT.

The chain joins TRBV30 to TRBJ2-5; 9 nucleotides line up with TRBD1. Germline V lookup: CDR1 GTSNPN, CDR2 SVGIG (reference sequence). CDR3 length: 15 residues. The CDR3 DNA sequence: TGTGCTTCCACCATTACAGGGGGCCCCTCAGAGACCCAGTACTTC. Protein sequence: CASTITGGPSETQYF.

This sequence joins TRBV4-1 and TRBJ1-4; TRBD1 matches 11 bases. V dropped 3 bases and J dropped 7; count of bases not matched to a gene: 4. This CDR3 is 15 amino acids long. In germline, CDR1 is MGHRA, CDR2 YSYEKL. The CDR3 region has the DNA TGCGCCAGCAGCCAGGGGACAGGGGGAGGTGAAAAACTGTTTTTT. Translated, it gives CASSQGTGGGEKLFF.

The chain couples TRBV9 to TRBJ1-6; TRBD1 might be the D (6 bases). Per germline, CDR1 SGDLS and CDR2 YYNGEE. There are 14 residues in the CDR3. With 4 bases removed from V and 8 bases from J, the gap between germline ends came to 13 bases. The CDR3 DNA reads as TGTGCCAGCAGCCCTACAGGGCAGGATTCACCCCTCCACTTT. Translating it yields CASSPTGQDSPLHF.

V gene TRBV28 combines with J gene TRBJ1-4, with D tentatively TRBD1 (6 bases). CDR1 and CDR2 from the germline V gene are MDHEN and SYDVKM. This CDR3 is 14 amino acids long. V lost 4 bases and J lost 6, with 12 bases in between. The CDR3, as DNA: TGTGCCAGCAGTTCCCCAGGGGTTGATGAAAAACTGTTTTTT. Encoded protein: CASSSPGVDEKLFF.

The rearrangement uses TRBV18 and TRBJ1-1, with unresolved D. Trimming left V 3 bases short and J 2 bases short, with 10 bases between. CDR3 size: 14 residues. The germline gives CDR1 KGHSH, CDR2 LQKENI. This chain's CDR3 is CASSPASGNTEAFF. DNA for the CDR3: TGTGCCAGCTCACCTGCCTCGGGAAACACTGAAGCTTTCTTT.

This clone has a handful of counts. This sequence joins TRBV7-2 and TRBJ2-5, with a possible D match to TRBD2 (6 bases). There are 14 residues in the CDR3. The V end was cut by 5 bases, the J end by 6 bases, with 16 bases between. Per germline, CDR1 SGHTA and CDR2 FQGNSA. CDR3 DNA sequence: TGTGCCAGCAGCCAAGAAGGGACTTCGCAGACCCAGTACTTC. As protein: CASSQEGTSQTQYF.

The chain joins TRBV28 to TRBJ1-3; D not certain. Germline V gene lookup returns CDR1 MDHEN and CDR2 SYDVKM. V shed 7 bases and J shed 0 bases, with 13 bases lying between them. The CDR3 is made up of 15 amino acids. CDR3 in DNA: TGTGCCAGCACCAATGCGGAGCCCTCTGGAAACACCATATATTTT. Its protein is CASTNAEPSGNTIYF.

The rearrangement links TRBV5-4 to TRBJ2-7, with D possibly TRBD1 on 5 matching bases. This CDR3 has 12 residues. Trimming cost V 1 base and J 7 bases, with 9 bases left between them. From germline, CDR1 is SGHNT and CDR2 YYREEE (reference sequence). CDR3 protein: CASSLRGGEQYF. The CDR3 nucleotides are TGTGCCAGCAGCTTGAGGGGTGGGGAGCAGTACTTC.

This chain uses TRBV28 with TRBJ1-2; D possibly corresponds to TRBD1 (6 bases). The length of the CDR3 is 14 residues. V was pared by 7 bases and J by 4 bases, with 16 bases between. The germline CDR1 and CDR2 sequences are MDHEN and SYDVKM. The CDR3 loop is CASTEGDLSYGYTF. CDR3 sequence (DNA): TGTGCCAGCACCGAGGGGGACCTCAGCTATGGCTACACCTTC.

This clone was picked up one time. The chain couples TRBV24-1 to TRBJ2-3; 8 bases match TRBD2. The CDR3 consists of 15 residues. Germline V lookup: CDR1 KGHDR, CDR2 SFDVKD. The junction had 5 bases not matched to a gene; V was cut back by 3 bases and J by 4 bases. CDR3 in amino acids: CATSDQAGVPDTQYF. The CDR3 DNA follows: TGTGCCACCAGTGATCAAGCGGGAGTTCCAGATACGCAGTATTTT.

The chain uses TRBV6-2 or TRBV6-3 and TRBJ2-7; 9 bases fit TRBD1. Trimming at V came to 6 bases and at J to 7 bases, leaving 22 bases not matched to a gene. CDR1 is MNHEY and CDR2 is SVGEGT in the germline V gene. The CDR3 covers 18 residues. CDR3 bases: TGTGCCAGCAGCGCTCGATACGACCGGGACAGGGTGGTAGGTGAGCAGTACTTC. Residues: CASSARYDRDRVVGEQYF.

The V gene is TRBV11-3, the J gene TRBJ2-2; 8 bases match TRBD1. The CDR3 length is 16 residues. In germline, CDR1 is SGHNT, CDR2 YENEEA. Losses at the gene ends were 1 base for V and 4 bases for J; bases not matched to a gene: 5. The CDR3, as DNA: TGTGCCAGCAGCTTAGGTTGGACAGGGTCCACCGGGGAGCTGTTTTTT. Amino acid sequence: CASSLGWTGSTGELFF.

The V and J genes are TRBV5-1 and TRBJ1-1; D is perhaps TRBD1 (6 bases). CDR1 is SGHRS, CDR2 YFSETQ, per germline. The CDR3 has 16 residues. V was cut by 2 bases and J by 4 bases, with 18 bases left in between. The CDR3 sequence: CASSLSGGVWGTEAFF. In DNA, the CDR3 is TGCGCCAGCAGCTTATCGGGGGGCGTCTGGGGCACTGAAGCTTTCTTT. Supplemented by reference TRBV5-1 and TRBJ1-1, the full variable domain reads KAGVTQTPRYLIKTRGQQVTLSCSPISGHRSVSWYQQTPGQGLQFLFEYFSETQRNKGNFPGRFSGRQFSNSRSEMNVSTLELGDSALYLCASSLSGGVWGTEAFFGQGTRLTVV.

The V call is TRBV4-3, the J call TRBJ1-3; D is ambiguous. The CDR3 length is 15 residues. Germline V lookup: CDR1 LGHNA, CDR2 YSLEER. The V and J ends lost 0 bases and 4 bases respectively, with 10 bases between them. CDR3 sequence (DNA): TGCGCCAGCAGCCAAGATCGGGGTACAGGAAACACCATATATTTT. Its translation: CASSQDRGTGNTIYF.

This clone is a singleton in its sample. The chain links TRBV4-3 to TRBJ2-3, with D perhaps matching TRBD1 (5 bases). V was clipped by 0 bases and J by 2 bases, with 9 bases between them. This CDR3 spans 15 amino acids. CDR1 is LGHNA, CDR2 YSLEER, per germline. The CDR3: CASSQEGQITDTQYF. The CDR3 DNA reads TGCGCCAGCAGCCAAGAGGGGCAGATCACAGATACGCAGTATTTT.

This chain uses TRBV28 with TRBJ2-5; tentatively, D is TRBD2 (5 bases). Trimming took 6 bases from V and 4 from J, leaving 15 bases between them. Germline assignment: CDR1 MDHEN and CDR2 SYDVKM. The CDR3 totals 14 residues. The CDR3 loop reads CASRLEDFGETQYF. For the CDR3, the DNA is TGTGCCAGCAGACTAGAGGACTTCGGAGAGACCCAGTACTTC.

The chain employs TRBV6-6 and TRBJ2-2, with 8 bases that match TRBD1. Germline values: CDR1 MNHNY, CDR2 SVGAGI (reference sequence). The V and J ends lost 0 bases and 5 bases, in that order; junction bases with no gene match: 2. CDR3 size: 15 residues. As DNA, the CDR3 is TGTGCCAGCAGTTACTCACAGGGGGGAACCGGGGAGCTGTTTTTT. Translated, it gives CASSYSQGGTGELFF.

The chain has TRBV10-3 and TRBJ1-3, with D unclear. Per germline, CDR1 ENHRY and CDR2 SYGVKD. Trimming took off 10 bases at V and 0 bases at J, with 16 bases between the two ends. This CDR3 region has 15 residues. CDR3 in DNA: TGTGCCACCGGAGCTAACACGGACTCTGGAAACACCATATATTTT. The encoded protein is CATGANTDSGNTIYF.